What follows are 3 T cell receptor beta chains derived from one specimen sequenced in a study of CD8 T cells in ankylosing spondylitis. MiXCR was run by TCRdb on the 5' RACE reads, yielding one entry per CDR3 protein. The data hold fewer than 130,000 distinct CDR3 sequences, with 24% observed a single time. Sequenced sample: synovial fluid, either unsorted or a sorted T cell fraction (not recorded which). These receptors were taken from a male donor with ankylosing spondylitis.

This clonotype was seen only a few times. This chain connects TRBV4-2 to TRBJ2-7; TRBD2 matches 12 bases. The germline V gene encodes CDR1 LGHNA and CDR2 YNFKEQ. V lost 3 bases, J lost 3 bases, and 3 bases stayed unmatched. The CDR3 loop spans 15 amino acids. The CDR3 protein is CASSHRLAGDYEQYF. CDR3 nucleotide sequence: TGTGCCAGCAGCCACCGACTAGCGGGGGACTACGAGCAGTACTTC.

In its sample, this clonotype was seen a few times. V gene TRBV20-1 combines with J gene TRBJ1-5; D may be TRBD1 (5 bases). The germline V gene has CDR1 DFQATT and CDR2 SNEGSKA (reference sequence). The CDR3 sequence is 16 residues long. Trimming took 0 bases from V and 2 from J, leaving 14 bases between them. CDR3 nucleotides: TGCAGTGCTAGAGATATCCGGGGGTCGGGCAATCAGCCCCAGCATTTT. Encoded protein: CSARDIRGSGNQPQHF.

This clonotype was found many times. The CDR3 DNA is TGTGCCAGCACGGAAAAAAACATTCAGTACTTC. Translation: CASTEKNIQYF. This chain uses TRBV2 with TRBJ2-4; D is unclear. The CDR3 is made up of 11 amino acids. With 7 bases removed from V and 4 bases from J, the gap between germline ends came to 5 bases. Germline values: CDR1 SNHLY, CDR2 FYNNEI.